This paragraph covers one T cell receptor beta chain sequence. Its cognate antigen is unknown. This CDR3 region has 11 residues. V was shortened by 0 bases and J by 10 bases, with 9 bases between the two germline ends. Germline lookup yields CDR1 DFQATT and CDR2 SNEGSKA (reference sequence). TCRdb's copy holds only in-frame clones and misses some; the assay was immunoSEQ multiplex PCR. Of 60,000 to 65,000 clones in the sample, roughly 98% were seen once. These data come from a study of Tregs in tolerant kidney transplant recipients. Notes on the study in general: Nucleotide sequences could not be compared across some patients' samples due to primer changes.

The V and J genes are TRBV20-1 and TRBJ1-1; no clear D gene. The sequence was collected from a human donor who received a combined kidney and bone marrow transplant. Sample: Tregs from blood, taken before the transplant. This chain's CDR3 is CSARDWRRAFF. The CDR3 nucleotides read TGCAGTGCTAGAGATTGGCGGCGAGCTTTCTTT.